This TCR beta chain was captured in a study of blood T cell repertoires in COVID-19. CDR3 length: 13 residues. V gave up 9 bases and J gave up 3 bases, with 15 bases separating them. Study processing details: Amplification of reference gene primers provided the estimated nucleated cell counts. TCRdb's copy holds only in-frame clones and misses some; the assay was immunoSEQ multiplex PCR. Clone size and V and J calls were adopted from that table, with D and trimming inferred from the DNA. Among 200,000 to 250,000 clones listed, about 87% were seen once. Categorization into cohorts depended on clinical history that participants reported. Recovered participants had two consecutive negative NP/OP PCR tests, healthcare professional clearance, or symptom resolution.

This TCR was recovered from a woman in her twenties or thirties who had recovered from COVID-19. The chain uses TRBV12-3 or TRBV12-4 and TRBJ2-7; D is unresolved. Sequenced material: PBMCs or T cells enriched from blood (not recorded which). This CDR3 reads CASNTALGYEQYF. CDR3 coding DNA: TGTGCCAGTAACACAGCCCTCGGCTACGAGCAGTACTTC.